This is a list of T cell receptor beta chains from one sample in a study of brain T cells in children with intractable seizures. The table came from immunoSEQ multiplex PCR; TCRdb's copy has only in-frame clones and leaves some out. The table lists 300,000 to 400,000 clones, 93% of them singletons, with 5.7% in the top ten. The sample here was peripheral blood, taken 4 to 6 months after surgery. The origin of the receptors is a boy under two years old with tuberous sclerosis and intractable seizures. Each CDR3 is given with its conserved first and last residue. A D gene is named only where the DNA matches it firmly.

v_gene: TRBV4-2
d_gene: .
len: 16
CDR3aa: CASSQDRTDVTDTQYF

v_gene: TRBV11-2
d_gene: TRBD1
len: 18
CDR3aa: CASSFGQDGSLGANVLTF

v_gene: TRBV5-4
d_gene: .
len: 14
CDR3aa: CASIPDRNQETQYF

v_gene: TRBV6-5
d_gene: .
len: 13
CDR3aa: CASSRGGGNTIYF

v_gene: TRBV30
d_gene: TRBD2
len: 15
CDR3aa: CAWSAGLAGKETQYF

v_gene: TRBV7-8
d_gene: .
len: 16
CDR3aa: CASSLVITGRSHEQYF

v_gene: TRBV6-5
d_gene: TRBD2
len: 16
CDR3aa: CASSYGGDGTQETQYF

v_gene: TRBV3-1/TRBV3-2
d_gene: .
len: 15
CDR3aa: CASSQVAGSLYEQYF

v_gene: TRBV19
d_gene: .
len: 14
CDR3aa: CATADLSRTDTQYF

v_gene: TRBV18
d_gene: TRBD1
len: 15
CDR3aa: CASSSDRGNQETQYF

v_gene: TRBV28
d_gene: .
len: 15
CDR3aa: CASSPPGGPHQPQHF

v_gene: TRBV20-1
d_gene: .
len: 11
CDR3aa: CSADRGNTIYF

v_gene: TRBV27
d_gene: TRBD1
len: 22
CDR3aa: CASRATGTGGLLVQRMNTEAFF

v_gene: TRBV6-6
d_gene: .
len: 12
CDR3aa: CASSYSSQPQHF

v_gene: TRBV28
d_gene: .
len: 15
CDR3aa: CASSFVSGLNSPLHF

v_gene: TRBV7-6
d_gene: TRBD2
len: 15
CDR3aa: CASSLVLASTDTQYF

v_gene: TRBV28
d_gene: TRBD1
len: 16
CDR3aa: CASSLRWTGGNQPQHF

v_gene: TRBV5-1
d_gene: .
len: 16
CDR3aa: CASSLQGRGTDQPQHF

v_gene: TRBV5-6
d_gene: TRBD2
len: 15
CDR3aa: CASSLDPSGGREQFF

v_gene: TRBV10-1
d_gene: .
len: 11
CDR3aa: CASRGAWGYTF

v_gene: TRBV5-4
d_gene: TRBD1
len: 14
CDR3aa: CASSLRTGSYEQYF

v_gene: TRBV6-6
d_gene: .
len: 14
CDR3aa: CASSSPASQETQYF

v_gene: TRBV7-3
d_gene: .
len: 14
CDR3aa: CASSFSPNTGELFF

v_gene: TRBV6-5
d_gene: .
len: 14
CDR3aa: CASTQDYGYNEQFF

v_gene: TRBV6-1
d_gene: TRBD1
len: 18
CDR3aa: CASSDYPGGSPDLYEQYF

v_gene: TRBV20-1
d_gene: .
len: 11
CDR3aa: CSAREWGGQFF

v_gene: TRBV6-5
d_gene: .
len: 13
CDR3aa: CASSNSGAYEQYF

v_gene: TRBV5-1
d_gene: .
len: 15
CDR3aa: CASRLGGISGNTIYF

v_gene: TRBV11-3
d_gene: .
len: 13
CDR3aa: CASSQFGGTEQYF

v_gene: TRBV19
d_gene: .
len: 14
CDR3aa: CASSILAAYNEQFF

v_gene: TRBV6-5
d_gene: .
len: 14
CDR3aa: CASSYGTRGTEAFF

v_gene: TRBV2
d_gene: .
len: 8
CDR3aa: CARYEQYF

v_gene: TRBV6-5
d_gene: .
len: 12
CDR3aa: CASYEAGYGYTF

v_gene: TRBV9
d_gene: .
len: 15
CDR3aa: CASSVVGSMNTEAFF

v_gene: TRBV7-8
d_gene: TRBD2
len: 18
CDR3aa: CASTGFWREGRSYNEQFF

v_gene: TRBV28
d_gene: TRBD2
len: 15
CDR3aa: CASSPSGRPYNEQFF

v_gene: TRBV19
d_gene: .
len: 18
CDR3aa: CASTKRFSSGTFSSPLHF

v_gene: TRBV6-4
d_gene: .
len: 13
CDR3aa: CASSEGANTEAFF

v_gene: TRBV3-1/TRBV3-2
d_gene: TRBD2
len: 15
CDR3aa: CASSQTSGGAYEQYF

v_gene: TRBV4-1
d_gene: .
len: 16
CDR3aa: CASSQEGGIPSNEQFF

v_gene: TRBV7-9
d_gene: .
len: 15
CDR3aa: CASSLGDISNTEAFF

v_gene: TRBV9
d_gene: TRBD1
len: 15
CDR3aa: CASSVWDRAEDTQYF

v_gene: TRBV28
d_gene: TRBD1
len: 15
CDR3aa: CASSPQGLSNQPQHF

v_gene: TRBV3-1/TRBV3-2
d_gene: TRBD1
len: 15
CDR3aa: CASSPKLTGGSGYTF

v_gene: TRBV7-9
d_gene: TRBD2
len: 16
CDR3aa: CASSPGTSGRAAEQYF

v_gene: TRBV2
d_gene: .
len: 13
CDR3aa: CASSLRGNTEAFF

v_gene: TRBV27
d_gene: .
len: 13
CDR3aa: CASSLSSAGELFF

v_gene: TRBV24-1
d_gene: TRBD2
len: 16
CDR3aa: CATTRGDPSGANVLTF

v_gene: TRBV14
d_gene: .
len: 14
CDR3aa: CASSQYGGDTEAFF

v_gene: TRBV3-1/TRBV3-2
d_gene: .
len: 17
CDR3aa: CASSQETPQGLNTEAFF

v_gene: TRBV5-4
d_gene: TRBD2
len: 14
CDR3aa: CASSLGLAGDEQYF

v_gene: TRBV13
d_gene: .
len: 13
CDR3aa: CASSLTGGSPLHF

v_gene: TRBV5-8
d_gene: TRBD2
len: 16
CDR3aa: CASSSGLAGSTDTQYF

v_gene: TRBV7-9
d_gene: TRBD1
len: 14
CDR3aa: CASSSGQDGTEAFF

v_gene: TRBV5-1
d_gene: TRBD1
len: 15
CDR3aa: CASSGDRTNTGELFF